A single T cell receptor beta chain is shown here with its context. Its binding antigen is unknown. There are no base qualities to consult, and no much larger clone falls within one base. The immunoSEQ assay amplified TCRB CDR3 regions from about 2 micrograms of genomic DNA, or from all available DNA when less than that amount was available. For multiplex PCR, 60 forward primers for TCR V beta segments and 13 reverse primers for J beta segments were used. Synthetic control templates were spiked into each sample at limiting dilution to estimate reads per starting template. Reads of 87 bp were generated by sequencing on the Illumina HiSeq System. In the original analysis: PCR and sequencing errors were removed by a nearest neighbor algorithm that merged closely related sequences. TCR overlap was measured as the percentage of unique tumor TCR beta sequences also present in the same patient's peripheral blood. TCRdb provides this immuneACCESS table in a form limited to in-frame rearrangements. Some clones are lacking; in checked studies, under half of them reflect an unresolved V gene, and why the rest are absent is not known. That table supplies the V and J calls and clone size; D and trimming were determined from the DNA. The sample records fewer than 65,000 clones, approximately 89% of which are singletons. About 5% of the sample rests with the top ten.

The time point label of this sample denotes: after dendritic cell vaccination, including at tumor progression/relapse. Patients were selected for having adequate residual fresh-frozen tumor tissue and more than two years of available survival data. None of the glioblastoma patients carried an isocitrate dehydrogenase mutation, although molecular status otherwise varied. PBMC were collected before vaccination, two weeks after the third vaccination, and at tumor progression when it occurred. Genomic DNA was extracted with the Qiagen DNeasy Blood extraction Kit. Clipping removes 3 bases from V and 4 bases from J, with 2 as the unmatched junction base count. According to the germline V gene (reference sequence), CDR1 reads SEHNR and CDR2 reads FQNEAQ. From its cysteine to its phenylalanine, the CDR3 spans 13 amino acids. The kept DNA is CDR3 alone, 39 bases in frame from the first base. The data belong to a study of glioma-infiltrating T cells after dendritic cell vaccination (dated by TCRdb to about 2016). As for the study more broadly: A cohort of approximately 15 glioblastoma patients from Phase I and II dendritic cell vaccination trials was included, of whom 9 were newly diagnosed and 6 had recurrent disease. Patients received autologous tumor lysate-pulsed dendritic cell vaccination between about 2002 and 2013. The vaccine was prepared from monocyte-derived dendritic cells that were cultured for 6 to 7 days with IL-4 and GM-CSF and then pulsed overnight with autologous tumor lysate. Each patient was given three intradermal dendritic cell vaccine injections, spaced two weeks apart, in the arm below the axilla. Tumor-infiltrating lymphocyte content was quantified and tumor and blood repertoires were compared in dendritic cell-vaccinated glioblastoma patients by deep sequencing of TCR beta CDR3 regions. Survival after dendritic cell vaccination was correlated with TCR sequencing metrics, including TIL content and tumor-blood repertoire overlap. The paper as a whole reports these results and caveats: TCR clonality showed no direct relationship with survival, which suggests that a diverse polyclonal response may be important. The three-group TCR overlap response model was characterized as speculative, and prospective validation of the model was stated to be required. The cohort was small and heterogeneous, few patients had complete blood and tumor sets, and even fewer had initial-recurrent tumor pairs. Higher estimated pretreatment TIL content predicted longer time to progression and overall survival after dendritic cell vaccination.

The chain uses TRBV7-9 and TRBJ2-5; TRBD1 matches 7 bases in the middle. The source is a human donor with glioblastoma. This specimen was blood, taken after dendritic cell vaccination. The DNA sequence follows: TGTGCCAGCAGCTTTTACAGGGGAGAGACCCAGTACTTC. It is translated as CASSFYRGETQYF.